These T cell receptor beta chains were read from a single sample in a study of lymphopenia after photon versus proton radiotherapy. The table came from immunoSEQ multiplex PCR; TCRdb's copy has only in-frame clones and leaves some out. The sample shows about 83,000 clones, about 86% of them seen only once. The material was peripheral blood, obtained from a patient treated with proton-based radiotherapy. Receptors originate from a man in his 60s with pancreatic cancer. Both conserved end residues are part of each CDR3. Each record gives: D gene, J gene, V gene, clone size, CDR3 protein, CDR3 DNA. A D gene is named only where the DNA matches it firmly. Clone size is not always given. Where it is, it says once, few, many or a class for expanded clones.

NA TRBJ1-1 TRBV28 once CASSLSRSEAFF TGTGCCAGCAGTTTATCGAGGTCGGAAGCTTTCTTT
TRBD2 TRBJ2-1 TRBV18 NA CASSPQADRLAQYNEQFF TGTGCCAGCTCACCCCAAGCGGACCGACTAGCTCAATACAATGAGCAGTTCTTC
TRBD2 TRBJ2-4 TRBV19 NA CASSTRLAGGPLAKNIQYF TGTGCCAGTAGTACCCGACTAGCGGGAGGGCCTTTAGCCAAAAACATTCAGTACTTC
NA TRBJ2-1 TRBV28 few CASREAGKYNEQFF TGTGCCAGCAGGGAGGCAGGAAAATACAATGAGCAGTTCTTC
NA TRBJ2-2 TRBV6-5 NA CATVGILNTGELFF TGTGCCACCGTAGGGATTCTGAACACCGGGGAGCTGTTTTTT
NA TRBJ2-7 TRBV28 NA CASRATHYEQYF TGTGCCAGTAGGGCGACCCACTACGAGCAGTACTTC
TRBD2 TRBJ2-6 TRBV11-3 NA CASSLVGGPGANVLTF TGTGCCAGCAGCCTAGTGGGAGGGCCCGGGGCCAACGTCCTGACTTTC
NA TRBJ2-7 TRBV9 once CASSVVEAGPLNEQYF TGTGCCAGCAGCGTAGTTGAGGCGGGCCCGTTGAACGAGCAGTACTTC
NA TRBJ1-5 TRBV7-2 NA CASSRGGAYQPQHF TGTGCCAGCAGCCGAGGGGGGGCCTACCAGCCCCAGCATTTT
TRBD1 TRBJ2-7 TRBV9 NA CASSVRQGAIYEQYF TGTGCCAGCAGCGTAAGGCAGGGGGCTATCTACGAGCAGTACTTC
NA TRBJ2-2 TRBV7-3 few CASSSRGEPSTGELFF TGTGCCAGCAGCTCAAGGGGGGAACCATCCACCGGGGAGCTGTTTTTT
TRBD1 TRBJ1-2 TRBV30 NA CAWDHDRGRRNGYTF TGTGCCTGGGATCACGACAGGGGGAGAAGGAATGGCTACACCTTC
NA TRBJ1-4 TRBV30 few CAWSPRAYGSEKLFF TGTGCCTGGAGTCCCCGGGCCTACGGGAGTGAAAAACTGTTTTTT
NA TRBJ2-7 TRBV10-1 NA CASSKAGVAYEQYF TGCGCCAGCAGCAAGGCCGGAGTTGCCTACGAGCAGTACTTC
NA TRBJ2-5 TRBV19 NA CASSIGWGETQYF TGTGCCAGTAGTATTGGCTGGGGAGAGACCCAGTACTTC
NA TRBJ2-5 TRBV28 NA CASSFVRDEQETQYF TGTGCCAGCAGTTTCGTCCGGGACGAGCAAGAGACCCAGTACTTC
TRBD1 TRBJ2-1 TRBV6-1 once CASKGAINEQFF TGTGCCAGTAAGGGGGCTATTAATGAGCAGTTCTTC
TRBD2 TRBJ2-1 TRBV23-1 NA CASSPPRTSGRAEDGEQFF TGCGCCAGCAGTCCACCGAGGACTAGCGGGAGGGCTGAGGATGGTGAGCAGTTCTTC
TRBD1 TRBJ2-7 TRBV28 NA CASSGTGTSYEQYF TGTGCCAGCAGTGGGACAGGGACCTCCTACGAGCAGTACTTC
TRBD2 TRBJ2-1 TRBV27 NA CASSLRLAGGYNEQFF TGTGCCAGCAGTTTACGACTAGCGGGAGGTTACAATGAGCAGTTCTTC
TRBD2 TRBJ2-3 TRBV28 few CASRPGLVFGTDTQYF TGTGCCAGCAGACCGGGACTAGTCTTCGGCACAGATACGCAGTATTTT
TRBD2 TRBJ2-3 TRBV6-6 once CASSRLAGDTDTQYF TGTGCCAGCAGTCGACTAGCGGGAGACACAGATACGCAGTATTTT
NA TRBJ2-7 TRBV28 NA CASTPTGPGDEQYF TGTGCCAGCACCCCCACAGGGCCCGGCGACGAGCAGTACTTC
NA TRBJ2-7 TRBV2 NA CASSETTGYEQYF TGTGCCAGCAGTGAGACTACCGGCTACGAGCAGTACTTC
NA TRBJ2-7 TRBV6-5 NA CASSYYREMDEQYF TGTGCCAGCAGTTACTATCGGGAGATGGACGAGCAGTACTTC
NA TRBJ1-5 TRBV4-1 NA CASSQVWGSNQPQHF TGCGCCAGCAGCCAAGTTTGGGGAAGCAATCAGCCCCAGCATTTT
NA TRBJ2-1 TRBV7-2 NA CASSLQPIGGRYNEQFF TGTGCCAGCAGCTTACAGCCCATTGGGGGACGCTACAATGAGCAGTTCTTC
TRBD2 TRBJ2-7 TRBV7-9 NA CASRRTSGRTLSEQYF TGTGCCAGCAGACGGACTAGCGGGAGGACCCTCTCCGAGCAGTACTTC
TRBD1 TRBJ2-5 TRBV28 once CASSLDRGQETQYF TGTGCCAGCAGTTTAGACAGGGGGCAAGAGACCCAGTACTTC
TRBD2 TRBJ2-3 TRBV27 once CASSFLTSGITDTQYF TGTGCCAGCAGTTTTTTGACTAGCGGGATCACAGATACGCAGTATTTT
TRBD2 TRBJ2-1 TRBV28 NA CASSLGGLAGDRFF TGTGCCAGCAGTTTAGGCGGACTAGCGGGAGATCGGTTCTTC
NA TRBJ2-1 TRBV19 NA CASSRDSGFYNEQFF TGTGCCAGTAGCAGGGACTCCGGTTTCTACAATGAGCAGTTCTTC
NA TRBJ2-1 TRBV5-4 NA CASSYSATNEQFF TGTGCCAGCAGCTACAGCGCAACCAATGAGCAGTTCTTC
TRBD2 TRBJ2-7 TRBV7-9 NA CASSTHSGRAYEQYF TGTGCCAGCAGCACTCATAGCGGGAGGGCCTACGAGCAGTACTTC
NA TRBJ2-7 TRBV27 NA CASSHGISYEQYF TGTGCCAGCAGTCACGGTATCTCCTACGAGCAGTACTTC
NA TRBJ2-7 TRBV6-6 NA CASSYASGEQYF TGTGCCAGCAGTTACGCCTCTGGGGAGCAGTACTTC
NA TRBJ2-5 TRBV27 NA CASTPIWGGETQYF TGTGCCAGCACCCCTATTTGGGGTGGAGAGACCCAGTACTTC
NA TRBJ2-5 TRBV11-3 NA CASSSQVTFYQTQYF TGTGCCAGCAGCTCCCAAGTCACTTTTTACCAGACCCAGTACTTC
NA TRBJ2-5 TRBV11-2 NA CASSPRRAEKETQYF TGTGCCAGCAGCCCGCGGAGGGCGGAGAAAGAGACCCAGTACTTC
NA TRBJ1-4 TRBV10-3 NA CAIRPGTNEKLFF TGTGCCATCAGGCCCGGAACTAATGAAAAACTGTTTTTT
NA TRBJ2-7 TRBV19 NA CASKGGAYEQYF TGTGCCAGTAAGGGGGGGGCCTACGAGCAGTACTTC
TRBD1 TRBJ1-4 TRBV7-7 NA CASSPGQGINEKLFF TGTGCTAGCAGCCCAGGACAGGGCATCAATGAAAAACTGTTTTTT
NA TRBJ1-5 TRBV11-2 NA CASSYDSPGSNQPQHF TGTGCCAGCAGCTACGACAGCCCGGGGAGCAATCAGCCCCAGCATTTT
NA TRBJ2-1 TRBV11-2 NA CASSPPDLPNEQFF TGTGCCAGCAGCCCACCAGACTTACCCAATGAGCAGTTCTTC
TRBD1 TRBJ2-7 TRBV11-2 NA CASLAGGGYEQYF TGTGCCAGCCTTGCAGGGGGCGGATACGAGCAGTACTTC
NA TRBJ2-3 TRBV11-3 NA CASSLYQGLADTQYF TGTGCCAGCAGCTTATATCAGGGTCTAGCAGATACGCAGTATTTT
NA TRBJ2-7 TRBV6-5 once CASRIQGNSYEQYF TGTGCCAGCAGAATACAGGGAAACTCCTACGAGCAGTACTTC
NA TRBJ1-1 TRBV6-5 NA CASSSPAGGAFF TGTGCCAGCAGTTCCCCGGCAGGAGGGGCTTTCTTT
NA TRBJ2-5 TRBV18 NA CASSPGGRVVRGPSRETQYF TGTGCCAGCTCACCAGGGGGACGAGTAGTGAGGGGCCCCTCTAGAGAGACCCAGTACTTC
TRBD2 TRBJ2-1 TRBV10-1 NA CASSKGGSIDEQFF TGCGCCAGCAGTAAGGGCGGGAGTATCGATGAGCAGTTCTTC